Sequencing of this T cell receptor (beta chain) was carried out in a study of blood T cell repertoires in COVID-19. About the study: Material from acute and convalescent COVID-19 was sourced from the United States, Italy and Spain. Sample material is recorded as cDNA or gDNA derived from T cells, B-cell-depleted T cells, or PBMCs.

CDR3 length equals 13 residues. In germline, CDR1 is KGHDR, CDR2 SFDVKD. Unmatched junction bases numbered 2, after V lost 7 bases and J lost 3 bases. A Seattle source enrolled patients during active infection and followed them longitudinally. Assay used: immunoSEQ multiplex PCR; TCRdb lists only in-frame clones, some missing. The sample consists of fewer than 350,000 clones, roughly 90% of them appearing once. The TCR originated in a woman between 65 and 79 years old with COVID-19, enrolled during active disease. The chain is built from TRBV24-1 and TRBJ2-5; 9 bases map to TRBD1. Sequences were obtained from peripheral blood. CDR3 bases: TGTGCCACCAGGGGACAGGGTAAAGAGACCCAGTACTTC. It encodes CATRGQGKETQYF.